These 25 T cell receptor beta chains were all obtained from the same sample, sequenced in a study of OX40 agonist ivuxolimab in advanced cancers. The assay was immunoSEQ multiplex PCR, and TCRdb's table has in-frame clones only and misses some. The sample records about 96,000 clones, about 90% being singletons. Sample: CD4+ or CD8+ T cells sorted from blood, taken in a trial of the OX40 agonist ivuxolimab. The receptors derive from an adult with an advanced solid tumor such as melanoma, head and neck, liver or kidney cancer.

In nucleotides, the CDR3 is TGTGCCAGCAGCCAAGAGTACGGGGGGCTGGACGAGCAGTACTTC. Its protein is CASSQEYGGLDEQYF. This chain uses TRBV4-2 with TRBJ2-7; tentatively, D is TRBD2 (7 bases). Germline lookup yields CDR1 LGHNA and CDR2 YNFKEQ. The ends were cut back, 0 bases at V and 5 bases at J, with 14 bases in the middle. The CDR3 is 15 amino acids.

This chain connects TRBV20-1 to TRBJ1-6, with a tentative D call TRBD1 (5 bases). The CDR3 has 11 residues. V was clipped by 6 bases and J by 8 bases, with 8 bases between them. The germline V gene encodes CDR1 DFQATT and CDR2 SNEGSKA (reference sequence). The CDR3 DNA follows: TGCAGTGCCAGGGTGCATTCACCCCTCCACTTT. Protein: CSARVHSPLHF.

This chain joins TRBV5-1 and TRBJ2-7; D remains ambiguous. This CDR3 comprises 16 residues. Per germline, CDR1 SGHRS and CDR2 YFSETQ. V was cut by 3 bases and J by 2 bases, with 18 bases left in between. CDR3 loop: CASSSFPQGRTYEQYF. CDR3 sequence (DNA): TGCGCCAGCAGCTCCTTCCCCCAAGGACGGACCTACGAGCAGTACTTC.

The chain recombines TRBV9 with TRBJ2-3; TRBD2 matches 8 bases. Trimming removed 0 bases from V and 5 bases from J; junction bases left unmatched: 5. Germline V gene data show CDR1 as SGDLS and CDR2 as YYNGEE. This CDR3 spans 15 amino acids. CDR3 region: CASSVGMAGGDTQYF. In DNA, the CDR3 is TGTGCCAGCAGCGTAGGGATGGCGGGAGGAGATACGCAGTATTTT.

The J gene is TRBJ2-3, the V gene TRBV7-9; 9 positions match TRBD1. The CDR3 loop spans 15 amino acids. Germline CDR1 reads SEHNR; CDR2 reads FQNEAQ (reference sequence). V lost 3 bases to trimming and J lost 3 bases; unmatched junction nucleotides: 4. CDR3 residues: CASSFGGQGTDTQYF. The CDR3 nucleotides are TGTGCCAGCAGCTTTGGGGGACAGGGAACAGATACGCAGTATTTT.

The V call is TRBV28, the J call TRBJ2-7; D unresolved. CDR1 is MDHEN and CDR2 is SYDVKM in the germline V gene. This CDR3 region has 13 residues. With 3 bases removed from V and 6 bases from J, the gap between germline ends came to 12 bases. The CDR3 loop reads CASSLQDRGEQYF. Written as DNA, the CDR3 is TGTGCCAGCAGTTTGCAGGATAGAGGCGAGCAGTACTTC.

DNA for the CDR3: TGTGCCAGCAGCTTAGGGATAGTCTCTCAAGAGACCCAGTACTTC. It is translated as CASSLGIVSQETQYF. The J gene is TRBJ2-5, the V gene TRBV7-8; D is undetermined. This CDR3 spans 15 amino acids. The ends were cut back, 1 base at V and 2 bases at J, with 11 bases in the middle. Germline V gene sequence: CDR1 SGHVS, CDR2 FQNEAQ.

This rearrangement joins TRBV4-1 to TRBJ2-5; 9 bases map to TRBD2. The CDR3 sequence is 14 residues long. Germline CDR1 is MGHRA and CDR2 is YSYEKL. With V trimmed by 3 bases and J by 5 bases, 4 bases remained unmatched. The CDR3 reads CASSQVAGVETQYF. CDR3 DNA sequence: TGCGCCAGCAGCCAGGTAGCGGGAGTGGAGACCCAGTACTTC.

V usage is TRBV27 and J usage is TRBJ2-3; D gene uncertain. Germline CDR1 reads MNHEY; CDR2 reads SMNVEV (reference sequence). This CDR3 region has 15 residues. Between the trimmed V and J ends, which lost 5 bases and 0 bases, there was a span of 12 bases. CDR3 region: CASSPRFSSTDTQYF. CDR3 nucleotides: TGTGCCAGCAGTCCGAGGTTCTCGAGCACAGATACGCAGTATTTT.

V and J are TRBV18 and TRBJ2-1; no clear D gene. CDR3 length equals 13 residues. Trimming removed 3 bases at V and 7 bases at J, with 10 bases between. Germline CDR1 and CDR2: KGHSH and LQKENI. Written as DNA, the CDR3 is TGTGCCAGCTCACCCGTGACGGCAAATGAGCAGTTCTTC. It yields the protein CASSPVTANEQFF.

The gene calls are TRBV4-3 and TRBJ2-2; D may correspond to TRBD1 or TRBD2 (5 bases each). CDR1 and CDR2 (germline): LGHNA, YSLEER. There are 15 residues in the CDR3. The V gene lost 5 bases and the J gene lost 3 bases, with 13 bases spanning the gap. This CDR3 reads CASSSGPADTGELFF. The CDR3, as DNA: TGCGCCAGCAGCTCGGGACCGGCGGACACCGGGGAGCTGTTTTTT.

The gene calls are TRBV10-3 and TRBJ2-2; 8 bases match TRBD2. Germline V gene sequence: CDR1 ENHRY, CDR2 SYGVKD. Trimming at V came to 0 bases and at J to 5 bases, leaving 8 bases not matched to a gene. This CDR3 is 17 amino acids long. The CDR3 protein is CAISESGGGRKTGELFF. The CDR3 DNA is TGTGCCATCAGTGAGTCCGGAGGCGGGAGGAAAACCGGGGAGCTGTTTTTT.

The chain couples TRBV7-6 to TRBJ2-7, with D perhaps TRBD2 (6 bases). There are 11 residues in the CDR3. Per the germline V gene, CDR1 is SGHVS and CDR2 is FNYEAQ. Trimming left V 1 base short and J 13 bases short, with 11 bases between. This chain's CDR3 is CASSLDRGLYF. CDR3 in DNA: TGTGCCAGCAGCTTAGATCGGGGACTCTACTTC.

This clone has a single count. V gene TRBV10-3 combines with J gene TRBJ2-1; 7 positions match TRBD1. Germline V CDR1 and CDR2: ENHRY, SYGVKD. After removal of 5 bases from V and 9 bases from J, the junction contained 10 bases not matched to a gene. This CDR3 spans 14 amino acids. The CDR3 sequence: CAISSIGQAGEQFF. CDR3 DNA sequence: TGTGCCATCAGTTCCATTGGACAGGCGGGTGAGCAGTTCTTC.

The genes are TRBV4-1 and TRBJ2-5; 11 positions match TRBD1. The length of the CDR3 is 17 residues. CDR1 and CDR2 (germline): MGHRA, YSYEKL. Unmatched junction bases numbered 12, after V lost 5 bases and J lost 4 bases. CDR3 protein: CASSSGQIGTGGETQYF. The DNA for the CDR3 is TGCGCCAGCAGCTCAGGACAAATCGGGACAGGGGGAGAGACCCAGTACTTC.

V gene TRBV30 combines with J gene TRBJ2-1; maybe TRBD2 (6 bases). CDR3 length equals 12 residues. The V gene lost 5 bases and the J gene lost 9 bases, with 14 bases spanning the gap. Germline lookup yields CDR1 GTSNPN and CDR2 SVGIG (reference sequence). CDR3 amino acids: CAWGGTDLEQFF. In DNA form, the CDR3 reads TGTGCCTGGGGGGGGACGGACCTTGAGCAGTTCTTC.

This chain joins TRBV5-1 and TRBJ2-2; D possibly corresponds to TRBD2 (6 bases). Germline CDR1 SGHRS, CDR2 YFSETQ. The CDR3 loop spans 14 amino acids. Trimming took off 0 bases at V and 4 bases at J, with 7 bases between the two ends. CDR3 DNA: TGCGCCAGCAGCTTGGACGGGGGCACCGGGGAGCTGTTTTTT. Its translation: CASSLDGGTGELFF.

This chain uses TRBV4-1 with TRBJ2-3; no clear D. Trimming cost V 2 bases and J 2 bases, with 14 bases left between them. This CDR3 is 16 amino acids long. Germline V lookup: CDR1 MGHRA, CDR2 YSYEKL. The CDR3 coding sequence is TGCGCCAGCAGCCAACGATACAGAGACATCACAGATACGCAGTATTTT. This gives the protein CASSQRYRDITDTQYF.

V and J are TRBV19 and TRBJ2-1; a possible D gene is TRBD1 (6 bases). The length of the CDR3 is 16 residues. V lost 5 bases, J lost 3 bases, and 17 bases lay in between. CDR1 LNHDA and CDR2 SQIVND come from the germline V gene (reference sequence). The CDR3 DNA reads TGTGCCAGTAGTCCCCTAGGGGGAGCCTTCTACAATGAGCAGTTCTTC. This sequence encodes CASSPLGGAFYNEQFF.

The CDR3 spells CARSLAFFGPRCEQYF. The CDR3 DNA is TGTGCCAGAAGCTTGGCCTTCTTTGGACCGCGCTGCGAGCAGTACTTC. This rearrangement joins TRBV5-3 to TRBJ2-7; D is unresolved. TRBV5-3 is an open reading frame whose function is uncertain. This CDR3 has 16 residues. V was pared by 0 bases and J by 6 bases, with 19 bases between.

V and J are TRBV7-2 and TRBJ1-1; D unresolved. This CDR3 has 14 residues. V gave up 5 bases and J gave up 2 bases, with 12 bases separating them. Germline CDR1 SGHTA, CDR2 FQGNSA. The CDR3 region has the DNA TGTGCCAGCAGCCCTGAGGGTCTTAACACTGAAGCTTTCTTT. Protein: CASSPEGLNTEAFF.

The chain carries TRBV11-1 and TRBJ2-7; D gene uncertain. V lost 5 bases, J lost 6 bases, and 11 bases lay in between. This CDR3 region has 12 residues. Germline lookup yields CDR1 SGHAT and CDR2 FQDESV (reference sequence). The chain's CDR3 is CASSVGLGEQYF. In DNA, the CDR3 is TGTGCCAGCAGCGTCGGCTTGGGCGAGCAGTACTTC.

The rearrangement links TRBV7-9 to TRBJ1-6; 7 positions agree with TRBD1. Losses at the gene ends were 5 bases for V and 8 bases for J; bases not matched to a gene: 3. Looked up from germline, CDR1 is SEHNR and CDR2 is FQNEAQ (reference sequence). There are 13 residues in the CDR3. CDR3 sequence: CASSVQGHSPLHF. The CDR3 DNA follows: TGTGCCAGCAGCGTACAGGGGCATTCACCCCTCCACTTT.

The rearrangement joins TRBV9 to TRBJ2-5; D not certain. There are 14 residues in the CDR3. Trimming took 2 bases from V and 5 from J, leaving 13 bases between them. From germline, CDR1 is SGDLS and CDR2 YYNGEE. The CDR3 loop is CASSVAANLETQYF. Written as DNA, the CDR3 is TGTGCCAGCAGCGTCGCAGCCAACTTGGAGACCCAGTACTTC.

The CDR3 loop reads CASSFVAGSGRYEQYF. CDR3 nucleotide sequence: TGTGCCAGCAGCTTTGTAGCGGGCTCGGGAAGGTACGAGCAGTACTTC. The chain carries TRBV7-9 and TRBJ2-7, with 7 positions matching TRBD2. J lost 4 bases, V lost 3 bases, and 12 bases had no gene match. Germline V gene lookup returns CDR1 SEHNR and CDR2 FQNEAQ (reference sequence). CDR3 length: 16 residues.